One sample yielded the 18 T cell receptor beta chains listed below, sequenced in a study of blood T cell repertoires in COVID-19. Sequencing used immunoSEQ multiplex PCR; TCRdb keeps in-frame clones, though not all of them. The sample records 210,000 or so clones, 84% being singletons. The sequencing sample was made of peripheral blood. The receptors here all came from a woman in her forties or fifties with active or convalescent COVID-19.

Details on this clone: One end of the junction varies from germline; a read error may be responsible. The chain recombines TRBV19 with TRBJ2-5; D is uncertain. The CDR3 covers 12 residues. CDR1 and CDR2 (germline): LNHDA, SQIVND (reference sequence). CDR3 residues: CASSSPLSVPDF. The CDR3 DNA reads TGTGCCAGTAGCTCCCCTCTCTCCGTCCCGGACTTC.

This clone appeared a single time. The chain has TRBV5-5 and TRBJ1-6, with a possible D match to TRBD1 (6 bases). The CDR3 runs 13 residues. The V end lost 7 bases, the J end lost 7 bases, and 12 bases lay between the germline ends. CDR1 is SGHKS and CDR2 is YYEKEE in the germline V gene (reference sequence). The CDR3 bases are TGTGCCAGCTTCCGGGACACCAATTCACCCCTCCACTTT. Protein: CASFRDTNSPLHF.

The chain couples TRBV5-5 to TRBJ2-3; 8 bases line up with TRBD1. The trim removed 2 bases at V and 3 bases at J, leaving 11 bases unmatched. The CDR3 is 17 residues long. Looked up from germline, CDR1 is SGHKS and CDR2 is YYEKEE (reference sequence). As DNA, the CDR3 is TGTGCCAGCAGCTTAAAACCGGACAGGGCGGGTACAGATACGCAGTATTTT. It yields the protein CASSLKPDRAGTDTQYF.

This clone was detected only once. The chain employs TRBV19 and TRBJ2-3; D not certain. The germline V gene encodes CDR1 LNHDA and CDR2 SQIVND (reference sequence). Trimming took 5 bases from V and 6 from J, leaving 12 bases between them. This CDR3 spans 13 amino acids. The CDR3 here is CASSSQRMDTQYF. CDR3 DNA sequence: TGTGCCAGTAGTTCCCAGCGCATGGATACGCAGTATTTT.

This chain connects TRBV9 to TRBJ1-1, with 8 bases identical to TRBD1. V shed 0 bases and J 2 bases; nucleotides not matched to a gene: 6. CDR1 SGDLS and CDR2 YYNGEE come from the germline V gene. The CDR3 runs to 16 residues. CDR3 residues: CASSVVQDRGNTEAFF. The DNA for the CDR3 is TGTGCCAGCAGCGTAGTTCAAGACAGGGGAAACACTGAAGCTTTCTTT.

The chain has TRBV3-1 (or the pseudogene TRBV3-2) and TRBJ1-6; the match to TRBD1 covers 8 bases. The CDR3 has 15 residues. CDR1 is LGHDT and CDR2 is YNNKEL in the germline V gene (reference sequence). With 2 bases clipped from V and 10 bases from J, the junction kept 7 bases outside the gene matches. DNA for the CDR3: TGTGCCAGCAGCCAATTAACAGGGGGGCGCTCACCCCTCCACTTT. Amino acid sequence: CASSQLTGGRSPLHF.

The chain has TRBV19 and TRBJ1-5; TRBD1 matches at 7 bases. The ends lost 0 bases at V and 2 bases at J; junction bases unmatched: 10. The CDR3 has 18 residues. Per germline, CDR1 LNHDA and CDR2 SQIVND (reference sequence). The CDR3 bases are TGTGCCAGTAGTATAGAGCTCCCTCAGGGGGTGGGCAATCAGCCCCAGCATTTT. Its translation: CASSIELPQGVGNQPQHF. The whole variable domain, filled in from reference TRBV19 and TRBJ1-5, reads DGGITQSPKYLFRKEGQNVTLSCEQNLNHDAMYWYRQDPGQGLRLIYYSQIVNDFQKGDIAEGYSVSREKKESFPLTVTSAQKNPTAFYLCASSIELPQGVGNQPQHFGDGTRLSIL.

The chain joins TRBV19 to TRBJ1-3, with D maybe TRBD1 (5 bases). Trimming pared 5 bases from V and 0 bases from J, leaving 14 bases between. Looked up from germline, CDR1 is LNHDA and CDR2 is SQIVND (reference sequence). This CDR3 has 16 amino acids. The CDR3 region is CASSPLPGHSGNTIYF. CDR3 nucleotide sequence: TGTGCCAGTAGTCCCCTCCCAGGGCACTCTGGAAACACCATATATTTT.

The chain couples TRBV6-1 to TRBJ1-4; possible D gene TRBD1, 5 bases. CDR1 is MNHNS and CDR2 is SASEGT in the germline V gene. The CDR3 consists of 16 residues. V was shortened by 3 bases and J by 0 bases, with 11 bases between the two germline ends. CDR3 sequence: CASSEGRETTNEKLFF. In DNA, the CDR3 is TGTGCCAGCAGTGAGGGCAGGGAAACAACTAATGAAAAACTGTTTTTT.

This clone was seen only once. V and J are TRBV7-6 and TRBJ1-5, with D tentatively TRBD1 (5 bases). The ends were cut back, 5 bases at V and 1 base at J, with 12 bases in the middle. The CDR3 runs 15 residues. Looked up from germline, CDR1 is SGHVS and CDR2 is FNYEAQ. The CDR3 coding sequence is TGTGCCAGCAGCCGTCGGACAACGAGCAATCAGCCCCAGCATTTT. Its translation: CASSRRTTSNQPQHF.

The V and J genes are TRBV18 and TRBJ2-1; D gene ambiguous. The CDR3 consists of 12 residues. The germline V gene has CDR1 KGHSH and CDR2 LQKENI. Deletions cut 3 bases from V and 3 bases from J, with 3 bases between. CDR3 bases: TGTGCCAGCTCACCCCGCTACAATGAGCAGTTCTTC. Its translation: CASSPRYNEQFF.

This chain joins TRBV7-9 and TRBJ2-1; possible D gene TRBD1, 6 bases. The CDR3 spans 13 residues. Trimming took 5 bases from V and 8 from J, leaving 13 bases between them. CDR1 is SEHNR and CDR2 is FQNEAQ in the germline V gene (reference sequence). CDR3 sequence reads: CASSSTGQHEQFF. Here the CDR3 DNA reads TGTGCCAGCAGCAGCACGGGACAACATGAGCAGTTCTTC.

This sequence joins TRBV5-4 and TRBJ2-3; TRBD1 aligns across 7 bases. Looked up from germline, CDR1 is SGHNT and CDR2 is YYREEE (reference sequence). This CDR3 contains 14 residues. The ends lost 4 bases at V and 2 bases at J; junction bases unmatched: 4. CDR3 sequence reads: CASSRGQVTDTQYF. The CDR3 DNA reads TGTGCCAGCAGCCGCGGACAGGTCACAGATACGCAGTATTTT. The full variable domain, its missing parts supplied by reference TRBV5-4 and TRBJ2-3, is ETGVTQSPTHLIKTRGQQVTLRCSSQSGHNTVSWYQQALGQGPQFIFQYYREEENGRGNFPPRFSGLQFPNYSSELNVNALELDDSALYLCASSRGQVTDTQYFGPGTRLTVL.

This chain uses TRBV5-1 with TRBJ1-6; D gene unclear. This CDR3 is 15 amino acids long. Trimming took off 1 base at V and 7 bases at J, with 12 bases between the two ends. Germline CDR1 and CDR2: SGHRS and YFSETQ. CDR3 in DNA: TGCGCCAGCAGCTTGATCGCAGGTCCCAATTCACCCCTCCACTTT. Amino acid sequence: CASSLIAGPNSPLHF.

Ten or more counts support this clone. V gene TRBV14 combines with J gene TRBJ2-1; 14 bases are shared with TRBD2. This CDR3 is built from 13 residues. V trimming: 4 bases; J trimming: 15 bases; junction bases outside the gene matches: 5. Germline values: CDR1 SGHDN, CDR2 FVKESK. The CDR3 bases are TGTGCCAGCAGCCCCGGACTAGCGGGAGGTGTGTTCTTC. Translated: CASSPGLAGGVFF. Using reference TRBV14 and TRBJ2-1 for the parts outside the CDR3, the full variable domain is EAGVTQFPSHSVIEKGQTVTLRCDPISGHDNLYWYRRVMGKEIKFLLHFVKESKQDESGMPNNRFLAERTGGTYSTLKVQPAELEDSGVYFCASSPGLAGGVFFGPGTRLTVL.

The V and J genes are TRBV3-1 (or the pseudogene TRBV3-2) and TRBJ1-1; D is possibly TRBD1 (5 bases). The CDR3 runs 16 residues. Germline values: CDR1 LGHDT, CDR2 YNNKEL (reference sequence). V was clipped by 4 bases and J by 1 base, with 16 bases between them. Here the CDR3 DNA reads TGTGCCAGCAGCCCTGCTGGGGCGGCTACGAACACTGAAGCTTTCTTT. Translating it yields CASSPAGAATNTEAFF.

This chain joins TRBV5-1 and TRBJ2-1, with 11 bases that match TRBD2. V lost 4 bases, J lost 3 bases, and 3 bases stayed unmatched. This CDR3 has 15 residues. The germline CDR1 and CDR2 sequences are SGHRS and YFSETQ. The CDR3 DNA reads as TGCGCCAGCAGCCCCGGGACTAGCGGCTACAATGAGCAGTTCTTC. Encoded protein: CASSPGTSGYNEQFF.

CDR3 region: CASSEGGRGTTYEQYV. DNA for the CDR3: TGTGCCAGCAGTGAGGGCGGGCGGGGGACCACCTACGAGCAGTACGTC. The chain links TRBV6-1 to TRBJ2-7; 7 bases match TRBD2. CDR1 is MNHNS and CDR2 is SASEGT in the germline V gene. J lost 2 bases, V lost 3 bases, and 10 bases had no gene match. The CDR3 has 16 amino acids.